Listed here are 20 T cell receptor beta chains from one sample, sequenced in a study of blood T cell repertoires in COVID-19. Profiling relied on immunoSEQ multiplex PCR, and the TCRdb table lists in-frame clones only, not all of them. The sample records over 100,000 clones, 84% being singletons. The sequenced sample consisted of peripheral blood. Source of these receptors: a man aged 55 to 70 with acute or convalescent COVID-19.

This clone has just one count. The J gene is TRBJ2-7, the V gene TRBV6-5; perhaps TRBD2 as D (6 bases). CDR3 length: 15 amino acids. Germline lookup yields CDR1 MNHEY and CDR2 SVGAGI. Trimming removed 2 bases at V and 7 bases at J, with 18 bases between. For the CDR3, the DNA is TGTGCCAGCAGTTACAGGGGACTCCCGTCCGGGGAGCAGTACTTC. This gives the protein CASSYRGLPSGEQYF.

The chain uses TRBV5-1 and TRBJ2-1, with unresolved D. V lost 5 bases and J 10 bases, leaving 28 bases between the germline ends. CDR3 length: 17 residues. Germline loops: CDR1 SGHRS, CDR2 YFSETQ. The CDR3 region is CASSKTERTLNWQEQFF. CDR3 DNA: TGCGCCAGCAGTAAGACGGAGAGAACCCTGAATTGGCAAGAGCAGTTCTTC.

With respect to this clone: The germline gene is not matched at one end of the junction; a read error may be the cause. V gene TRBV23-1 combines with J gene TRBJ2-1; 7 nucleotides line up with TRBD2. TRBV23-1 is marked as an open reading frame, function uncertain. This CDR3 has 14 residues. The CDR3 nucleotides are TGCGCCAGCAGTCAACCGACTAGCTACGATGAGCAGTTCTTC. It yields the protein CASSQPTSYDEQFF.

The genes are TRBV27 and TRBJ2-7, with a tentative D call TRBD1 (5 bases). This CDR3 has 16 amino acids. V shed 6 bases and J shed 3 bases, with 21 bases lying between them. The V gene's germline CDR1 is MNHEY and CDR2 SMNVEV (reference sequence). In nucleotides, the CDR3 is TGTGCCAGCAGCCGCGGATTGGCAGGGCGATTCTACGAGCAGTACTTC. It translates to CASSRGLAGRFYEQYF.

Here the CDR3 reads CASSELASATQYF. CDR3 DNA: TGTGCCAGCAGTGAATTGGCTAGTGCTACGCAGTACTTC. The chain carries TRBV2 and TRBJ2-7, with unresolved D. The CDR3 has 13 amino acids. V lost 2 bases and J 9 bases, leaving 14 bases between the germline ends. Germline CDR1 and CDR2: SNHLY and FYNNEI.

This clone was seen only a few times. CDR3 amino acids: CASHPRTAPYEQYV. In DNA, the CDR3 is TGTGCCAGCCACCCCCGGACAGCTCCGTACGAGCAGTACGTC. The chain is built from TRBV27 and TRBJ2-7; D possibly corresponds to TRBD1 (6 bases). CDR3 length: 14 amino acids. Per the germline V gene, CDR1 is MNHEY and CDR2 is SMNVEV (reference sequence). Trimming cost V 8 bases and J 4 bases, with 18 bases left between them.

This CDR3 is CASKSSGYSYNEQFF. DNA for the CDR3: TGTGCCAGCAAATCAAGCGGTTACTCCTACAATGAGCAGTTCTTC. The V call is TRBV5-4, the J call TRBJ2-1; D is perhaps TRBD2 (5 bases). V lost 6 bases and J lost 0, with 13 bases in between. The germline V gene encodes CDR1 SGHNT and CDR2 YYREEE (reference sequence). There are 15 residues in the CDR3.

A single count supports this clone. This chain connects TRBV18 to TRBJ1-1, with TRBD1 matching over 9 bases. This CDR3 has 14 residues. Trimming cost V 6 bases and J 3 bases; bases outside gene matches: 5. Germline V lookup: CDR1 KGHSH, CDR2 LQKENI. CDR3: CASSSDRGDTEAFF. DNA of the CDR3: TGTGCCAGCTCGTCCGACAGGGGGGACACTGAAGCTTTCTTT.

The V gene is TRBV27, the J gene TRBJ2-2; 7 bases line up with TRBD1. CDR1 and CDR2 from the germline V gene are MNHEY and SMNVEV (reference sequence). This CDR3 region has 16 residues. After removal of 7 bases from V and 4 bases from J, the junction contained 12 bases not matched to a gene. CDR3 region: CASKPKGTEPTGELFF. For the CDR3, the DNA is TGTGCCAGCAAACCGAAAGGGACAGAACCCACCGGGGAGCTGTTTTTT.

The chain has TRBV30 and TRBJ1-2; tentatively, D is TRBD1 (5 bases). The CDR3 totals 15 residues. Looked up from germline, CDR1 is GTSNPN and CDR2 is SVGIG (reference sequence). The ends were cut back, 0 bases at V and 3 bases at J, with 14 bases in the middle. The CDR3 is CAWSVLGRVDYGYTF. DNA for the CDR3: TGTGCCTGGAGTGTACTTGGCAGGGTCGACTATGGCTACACCTTC.

The chain employs TRBV28 and TRBJ1-2, with D perhaps TRBD1 (5 bases). The CDR3 loop spans 13 amino acids. Germline-derived CDR1 and CDR2 are MDHEN and SYDVKM. The V end lost 6 bases, the J end lost 4 bases, and 12 bases lay between the germline ends. CDR3 sequence reads: CASSLTDAYGYTF. CDR3 coding DNA: TGTGCCAGCAGCCTGACAGACGCCTATGGCTACACCTTC.

The chain couples TRBV27 to TRBJ2-1, with D possibly being TRBD1 (6 bases). CDR1 MNHEY and CDR2 SMNVEV come from the germline V gene (reference sequence). Trimming stripped 6 bases from V and 4 bases from J, with 13 bases between. The CDR3 spans 14 residues. CDR3 sequence (DNA): TGTGCCAGCAGAACCGGTGGACAGTACAATGAGCAGTTCTTC. Protein product: CASRTGGQYNEQFF.

The V and J genes are TRBV2 and TRBJ2-7, with D possibly being TRBD2 (5 bases). The CDR3 totals 14 residues. V was clipped by 3 bases and J by 7 bases, with 16 bases between them. CDR1 is SNHLY and CDR2 is FYNNEI in the germline V gene. The CDR3, as DNA: TGTGCCAGCAGTGAGACTCGGGCGGGTGGGGAGCAGTACTTC. Its translation is CASSETRAGGEQYF.

This clone has only a few counts. This chain uses TRBV28 with TRBJ1-5; D perhaps matches TRBD1 (5 bases). The V gene's germline CDR1 is MDHEN and CDR2 SYDVKM. The CDR3 loop spans 13 amino acids. Trimming cost V 3 bases and J 7 bases, with 10 bases left between them. The CDR3 protein is CASSFPGRQPQHF. In DNA form, the CDR3 reads TGTGCCAGCAGTTTCCCAGGGAGGCAGCCCCAGCATTTT.

The V gene is TRBV5-1, the J gene TRBJ2-3; D perhaps matches TRBD2 (5 bases). Trimming pared 5 bases from V and 2 bases from J, leaving 12 bases between. From germline, CDR1 is SGHRS and CDR2 YFSETQ. This CDR3 has 14 amino acids. The DNA of the CDR3 is TGCGCCAGCAGGACTACAAAACCCACAGATACGCAGTATTTT. It specifies CASRTTKPTDTQYF.

The chain links TRBV11-2 to TRBJ2-1; D is possibly TRBD2 (5 bases). The V end was cut by 0 bases, the J end by 12 bases, with 18 bases between. The CDR3 contains 15 residues. Per germline, CDR1 SGHAT and CDR2 FQNNGV. The CDR3 loop is CASSLDLLTHRGQFF. In DNA form, the CDR3 reads TGTGCCAGCAGCTTAGACCTTCTTACTCACCGGGGGCAGTTCTTC.

The V and J genes are TRBV28 and TRBJ1-5; D is perhaps TRBD1 (6 bases). The germline V gene has CDR1 MDHEN and CDR2 SYDVKM. CDR3 length equals 16 residues. V gave up 1 base and J gave up 7 bases, with 17 bases separating them. The CDR3 bases are TGTGCCAGCAGTTTATCACAAACAGGGACGGGCCAGCCCCAGCATTTT. This gives the protein CASSLSQTGTGQPQHF.

This chain joins TRBV6-5 and TRBJ1-2; D possibly corresponds to TRBD1 (6 bases). CDR3 length equals 12 residues. V gave up 4 bases and J gave up 8 bases, with 11 bases separating them. Germline assignment: CDR1 MNHEY and CDR2 SVGAGI. The DNA for the CDR3 is TGTGCCAGCAGTTGGACAGTGGACGGCTACACCTTC. Its translation is CASSWTVDGYTF.

This sequence joins TRBV4-1 and TRBJ1-4; TRBD1 might be the D (6 bases). CDR1 and CDR2 from the germline V gene are MGHRA and YSYEKL. V was pared by 1 base and J by 7 bases, with 10 bases between. This CDR3 comprises 14 residues. The CDR3 loop is CASSQARGFEKLFF. The CDR3 DNA follows: TGCGCCAGCAGCCAAGCGAGGGGGTTTGAAAAACTGTTTTTT.

This clone was counted a few times. The J gene is TRBJ1-1, the V gene TRBV9; TRBD1 matches at 12 bases. CDR3 length: 16 amino acids. Germline loops: CDR1 SGDLS, CDR2 YYNGEE. The V gene end was trimmed by 5 bases and the J gene end by 3 bases; junction bases not matched to a gene: 8. Here the CDR3 DNA reads TGTGCCAGCAGTTTCGGGACAGGGGGCGTGGACACTGAAGCTTTCTTT. Translating gives CASSFGTGGVDTEAFF.